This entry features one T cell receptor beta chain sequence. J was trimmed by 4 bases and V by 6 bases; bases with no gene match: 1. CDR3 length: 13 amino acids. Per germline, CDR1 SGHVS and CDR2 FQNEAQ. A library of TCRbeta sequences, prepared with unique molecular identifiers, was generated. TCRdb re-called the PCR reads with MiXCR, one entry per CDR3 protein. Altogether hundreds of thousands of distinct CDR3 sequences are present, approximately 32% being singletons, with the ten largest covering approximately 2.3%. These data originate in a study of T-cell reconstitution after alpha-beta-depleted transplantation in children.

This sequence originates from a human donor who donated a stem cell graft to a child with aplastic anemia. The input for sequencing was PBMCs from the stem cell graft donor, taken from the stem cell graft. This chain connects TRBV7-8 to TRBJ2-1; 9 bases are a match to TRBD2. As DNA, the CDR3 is TGTGCCAGCAGGACTAGCGGATACAATGAGCAGTTCTTC. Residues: CASRTSGYNEQFF.